This T cell receptor beta chain stems from a study of HIV-infected children after antiretroviral therapy interruption. In the study overall: Interruption group median age around 9.9 years; continuous group 7 to 8 years. For the interruption arm, samples span week 0 through about 3 years after study end. Recorded EBV and CMV exposure existed for most children.

This clonotype has a count of ten or more. Trimming removed 0 bases from V and 0 bases from J, with 9 bases in between. Germline loops: CDR1 DFQATT, CDR2 SNEGSKA (reference sequence). The CDR3 has 15 residues. Treatment: PENTA 11 planned treatment interruption arm or continuous ART arm. Sorting from thawed PBMCs isolated naive CD4+ CD45RA+ CD45RO- T cells. RNA-based 3' RACE libraries used unique molecular identifiers. TCRdb used MiXCR to reprocess the 3' RACE reads, holding one entry per CDR3 protein. Of more than 75,000 distinct CDR3 sequences in the sample, approximately 6.9% were seen once. This chain uses TRBV20-1 with TRBJ2-1; a weak D match, TRBD2 (5 bases). This sample comprised CD45RA+ CD4+ T cells from PBMCs, pooled from several time points, obtained from a donor given antiretroviral therapy, either interrupted or continuous. The subset here: naive CD4+ CD45RA+ CD45RO- T cells. The source is a pool of human donors with HIV. CDR3 coding DNA: TGCAGTGCTAGAGAGGTGGGAGTCTCCTACAATGAGCAGTTCTTC. It is translated as CSAREVGVSYNEQFF.